The present T cell receptor (beta chain) was sequenced within a study of cytomegalovirus exposure and HLA in healthy donors. At the level of the study: There were 117 million unique TCR beta sequences, drawn from 150 million to 200 million T cells, in an earlier analysis. General observations from the study: Roughly even sequencing depth across donors was the assumption behind the presence/absence analyses. A few CMV-associated chains were confirmed in vitro to be specific for CMV antigens.

As concerns this clone: Its antigen is currently unknown.

PCR amplification relied on 60 Vbeta primers (plus 13 Jbeta primers). Original methodology: Later, tens of millions of unique TCR beta chains were counted in an analysis, and some 11 million of them were shared. The repertoire was sequenced with immunoSEQ multiplex PCR; TCRdb's copy has only in-frame clones and lacks some. That table is the source of V, J and clone size, and D and trimming were worked out from the DNA. The data contain approximately 88,000 clones, around three quarters of them singletons. CDR1 and CDR2 (germline): SNHLY, FYNNEI. The CDR3 totals 16 residues. Trimming shortened V by 0 bases and J by 4 bases, and 10 bases separated the two germline ends.

What was sequenced was PBMCs. The chain carries TRBV2 and TRBJ2-6, with D tentatively TRBD2 (6 bases). The sequence came from a male donor in good health and CMV-seronegative. CDR3 sequence reads: CASSEAGGAGANVLTF. In DNA form, the CDR3 reads TGTGCCAGCAGTGAAGCAGGCGGGGCCGGGGCCAACGTCCTGACTTTC.